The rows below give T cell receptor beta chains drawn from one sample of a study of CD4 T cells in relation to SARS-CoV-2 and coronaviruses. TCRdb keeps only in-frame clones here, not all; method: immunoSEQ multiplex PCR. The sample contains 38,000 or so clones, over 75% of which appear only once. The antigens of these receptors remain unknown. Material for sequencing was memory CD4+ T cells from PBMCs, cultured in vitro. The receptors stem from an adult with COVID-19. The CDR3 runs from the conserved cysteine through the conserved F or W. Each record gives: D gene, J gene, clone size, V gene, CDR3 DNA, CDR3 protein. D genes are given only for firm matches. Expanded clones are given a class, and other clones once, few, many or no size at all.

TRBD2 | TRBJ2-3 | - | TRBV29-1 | TGCAGCGTCCCGGGACTAGCGGGAGACGACACAGATACGCAGTATTTT | CSVPGLAGDDTDTQYF
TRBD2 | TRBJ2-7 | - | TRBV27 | TGTGCCAGCAGCTTCATACTAGCGGGAGTCAGTGAGCAGTACTTC | CASSFILAGVSEQYF
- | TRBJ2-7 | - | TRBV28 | TGTGCCAGCCTCGAATGGGGCGGCGAGCAGTACTTC | CASLEWGGEQYF
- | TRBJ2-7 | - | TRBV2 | TGTGCCAGCAGTGGAGACGTATCCGAGCAGTACTTC | CASSGDVSEQYF
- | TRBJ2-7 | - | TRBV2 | TGTGCCAGCGCGGCCTCGCCATCCTACGAGCAGTACTTC | CASAASPSYEQYF
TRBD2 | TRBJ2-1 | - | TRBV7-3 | TGTGCCAGCAGCTCCGGGACTAGCGGGAGCCATGAGCAGTTCTTC | CASSSGTSGSHEQFF
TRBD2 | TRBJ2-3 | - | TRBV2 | TGTGCCAGCAGTGGGACTAGCGGGAGGGCGGGAGATACGCAGTATTTT | CASSGTSGRAGDTQYF
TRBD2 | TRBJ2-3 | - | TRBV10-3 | TGTGCCATCAGTGAGGCTAGCGGGAGAGGAGATACGCAGTATTTT | CAISEASGRGDTQYF
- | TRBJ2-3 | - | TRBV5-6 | TGTGCCAGCAGCTTGGTTAGCGGAGCTAGCACAGATACGCAGTATTTT | CASSLVSGASTDTQYF
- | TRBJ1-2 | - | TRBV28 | TGTGCCAGCAGTTTAGTCGCGGGGGGGTCTAACTATGGCTACACCTTC | CASSLVAGGSNYGYTF
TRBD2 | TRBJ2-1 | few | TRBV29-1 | TGCAGCGTTGAGCCAGCGGGAAATCGTCACAATGAGCAGTTCTTC | CSVEPAGNRHNEQFF
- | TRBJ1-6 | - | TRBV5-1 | TGCGCCAGCAGCCGGGTACCGGGACTCCTAGATTACTCACCCCTCCACTTT | CASSRVPGLLDYSPLHF
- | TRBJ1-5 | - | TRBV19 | TGTGCCAGTAAGGGGTTGGGGGACAATCAGCCCCAGCATTTT | CASKGLGDNQPQHF
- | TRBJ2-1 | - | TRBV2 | TGTGCCAGCAGTTATTCAGAAAGGCTAGACAATGAGCAGTTCTTC | CASSYSERLDNEQFF
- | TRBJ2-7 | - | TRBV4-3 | TGCGCCAGCAGCCAACAGAGACTAGGAGGCTACGAGCAGTACTTC | CASSQQRLGGYEQYF